The clone carrying this TCR beta chain showed up just once. Libraries were prepared by immunoSEQ multiplex PCR; TCRdb keeps only in-frame clonotypes and omits some of them. The sample records about 21,000 clones, around 80% being singletons. The length of the CDR3 is 13 residues. The V segment lost 6 bases and the J segment 5 bases; nucleotides outside the gene matches: 5. Germline V gene data show CDR1 as MNHEY and CDR2 as SVGAGI. The entry originates in a study of PD-1 blockade in classical Hodgkin lymphoma. Specified time point: cycle 4 day 1 (C4D1), after less than seven weeks of nivolumab. There was relapse after autologous stem cell transplantation in every patient, and there was variation in brentuximab vedotin exposure.

The input for sequencing was peripheral blood mononuclear cells (PBMCs), taken before the fourth cycle of nivolumab. The rearrangement links TRBV6-5 to TRBJ2-7, with TRBD1 identical over 9 bases. The source is a human donor with classical Hodgkin lymphoma. CDR3 bases: TGTGCCAGCAGACGACAGGGGGGCAACGAGCAGTACTTC. Translation: CASRRQGGNEQYF.